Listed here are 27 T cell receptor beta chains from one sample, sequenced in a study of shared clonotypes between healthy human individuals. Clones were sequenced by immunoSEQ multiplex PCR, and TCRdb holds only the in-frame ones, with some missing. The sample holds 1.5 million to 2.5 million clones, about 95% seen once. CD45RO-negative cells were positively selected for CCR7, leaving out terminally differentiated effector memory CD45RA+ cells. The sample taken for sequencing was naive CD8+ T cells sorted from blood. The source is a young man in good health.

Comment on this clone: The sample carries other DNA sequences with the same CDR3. CDR3 amino acids: CASSPGGGTNEKLFF. The CDR3 DNA is TGTGCCAGCAGCCCAGGGGGAGGAACTAATGAAAAACTGTTTTTT. The gene calls are TRBV9 and TRBJ1-4; the match to TRBD1 covers 7 bases. This CDR3 has 15 residues. Germline lookup yields CDR1 SGDLS and CDR2 YYNGEE. J gave up 1 base and V 4 bases, and 4 bases lay outside the gene matches.

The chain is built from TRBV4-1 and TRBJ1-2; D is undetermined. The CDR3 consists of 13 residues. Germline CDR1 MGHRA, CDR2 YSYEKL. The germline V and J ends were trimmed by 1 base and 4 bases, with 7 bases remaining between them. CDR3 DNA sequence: TGCGCCAGCAGCCAAGTGGGGAGCTATGGCTACACCTTC. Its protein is CASSQVGSYGYTF.

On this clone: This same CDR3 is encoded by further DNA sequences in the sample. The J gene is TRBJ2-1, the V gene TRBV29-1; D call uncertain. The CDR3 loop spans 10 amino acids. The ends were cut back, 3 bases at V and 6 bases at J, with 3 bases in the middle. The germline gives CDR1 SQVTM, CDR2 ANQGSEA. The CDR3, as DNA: TGCAGCGTTGAGGGCAATGAGCAGTTCTTC. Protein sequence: CSVEGNEQFF.

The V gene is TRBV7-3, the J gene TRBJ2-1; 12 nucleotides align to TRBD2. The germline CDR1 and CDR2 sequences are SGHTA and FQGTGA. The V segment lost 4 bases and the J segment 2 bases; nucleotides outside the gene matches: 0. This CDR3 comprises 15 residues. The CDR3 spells CASSSSGGAYNEQFF. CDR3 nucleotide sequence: TGTGCCAGCAGCTCTAGCGGGGGGGCCTACAATGAGCAGTTCTTC.

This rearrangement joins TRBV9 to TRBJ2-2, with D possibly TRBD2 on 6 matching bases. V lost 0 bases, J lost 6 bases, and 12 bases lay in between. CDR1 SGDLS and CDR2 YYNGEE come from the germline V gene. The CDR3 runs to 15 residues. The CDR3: CASSVGGGRAGELFF. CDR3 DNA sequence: TGTGCCAGCAGCGTAGGAGGAGGGAGAGCCGGGGAGCTGTTTTTT.

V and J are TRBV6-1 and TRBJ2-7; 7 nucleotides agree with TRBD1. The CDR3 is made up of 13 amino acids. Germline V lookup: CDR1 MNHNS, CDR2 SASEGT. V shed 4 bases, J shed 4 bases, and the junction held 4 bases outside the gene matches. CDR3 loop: CASSVRGIYEQYF. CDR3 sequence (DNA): TGTGCCAGCAGTGTCAGGGGGATTTACGAGCAGTACTTC.

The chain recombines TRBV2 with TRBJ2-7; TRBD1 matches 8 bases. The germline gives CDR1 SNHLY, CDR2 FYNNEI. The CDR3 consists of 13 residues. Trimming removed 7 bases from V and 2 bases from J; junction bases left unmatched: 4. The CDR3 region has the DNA TGTGCCAGCAAGACAGGGGCCCCCTACGAGCAGTACTTC. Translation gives CASKTGAPYEQYF.

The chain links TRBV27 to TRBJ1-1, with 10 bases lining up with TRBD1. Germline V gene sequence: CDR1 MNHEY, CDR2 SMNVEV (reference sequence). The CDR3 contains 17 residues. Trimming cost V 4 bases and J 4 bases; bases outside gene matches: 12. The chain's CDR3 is CASSWGFGTGVGTEAFF. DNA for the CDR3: TGTGCCAGCAGTTGGGGGTTCGGGACAGGGGTCGGCACTGAAGCTTTCTTT.

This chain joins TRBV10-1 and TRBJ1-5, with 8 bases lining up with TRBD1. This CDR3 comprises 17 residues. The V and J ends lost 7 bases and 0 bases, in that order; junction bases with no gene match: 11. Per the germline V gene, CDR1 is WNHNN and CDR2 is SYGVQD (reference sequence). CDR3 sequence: CASTRTGCWGSNQPQHF. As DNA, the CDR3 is TGCGCCAGCACCCGGACAGGGTGCTGGGGTAGCAATCAGCCCCAGCATTTT.

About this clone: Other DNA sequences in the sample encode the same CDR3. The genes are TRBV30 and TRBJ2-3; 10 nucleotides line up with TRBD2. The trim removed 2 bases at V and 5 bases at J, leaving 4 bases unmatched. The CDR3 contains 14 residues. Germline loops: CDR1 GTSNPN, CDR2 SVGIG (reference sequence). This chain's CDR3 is CAWSLAGGGDTQYF. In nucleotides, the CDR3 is TGTGCCTGGAGTTTAGCGGGAGGTGGAGATACGCAGTATTTT.

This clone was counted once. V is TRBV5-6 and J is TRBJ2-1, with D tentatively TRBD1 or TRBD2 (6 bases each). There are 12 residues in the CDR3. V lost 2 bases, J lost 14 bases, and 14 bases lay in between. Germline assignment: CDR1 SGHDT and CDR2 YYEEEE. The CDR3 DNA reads TGTGCCAGCAGCTTAGGAGGGGGAAGCGAGTTCTTC. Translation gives CASSLGGGSEFF.

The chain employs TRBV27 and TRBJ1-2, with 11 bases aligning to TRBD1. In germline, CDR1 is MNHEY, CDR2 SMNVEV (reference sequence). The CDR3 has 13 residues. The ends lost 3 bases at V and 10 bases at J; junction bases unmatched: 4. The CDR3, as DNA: TGTGCCAGCAGTTTGGACAGGGGGCGGGACTACACCTTC. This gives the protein CASSLDRGRDYTF.

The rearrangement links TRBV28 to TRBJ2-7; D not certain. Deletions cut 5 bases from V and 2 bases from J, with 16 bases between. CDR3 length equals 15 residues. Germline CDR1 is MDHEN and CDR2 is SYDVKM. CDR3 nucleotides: TGTGCCAGCAGTCCCACGGTCGGCCCTACCTACGAGCAGTACTTC. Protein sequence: CASSPTVGPTYEQYF.

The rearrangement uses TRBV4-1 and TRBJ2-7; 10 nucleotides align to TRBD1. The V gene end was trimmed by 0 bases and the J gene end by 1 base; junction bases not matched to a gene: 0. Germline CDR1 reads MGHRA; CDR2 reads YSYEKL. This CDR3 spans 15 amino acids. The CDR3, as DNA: TGCGCCAGCAGCCAAGAGGACAGGGGGTCCTACGAGCAGTACTTC. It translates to CASSQEDRGSYEQYF.

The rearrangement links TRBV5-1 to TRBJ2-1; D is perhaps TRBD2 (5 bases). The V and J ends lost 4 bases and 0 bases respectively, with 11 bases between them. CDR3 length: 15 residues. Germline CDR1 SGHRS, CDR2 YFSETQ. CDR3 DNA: TGCGCCAGCAGCCAAGTTGCGGGCTCCTACAATGAGCAGTTCTTC. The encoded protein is CASSQVAGSYNEQFF. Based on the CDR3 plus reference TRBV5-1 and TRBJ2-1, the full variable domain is KAGVTQTPRYLIKTRGQQVTLSCSPISGHRSVSWYQQTPGQGLQFLFEYFSETQRNKGNFPGRFSGRQFSNSRSEMNVSTLELGDSALYLCASSQVAGSYNEQFFGPGTRLTVL.

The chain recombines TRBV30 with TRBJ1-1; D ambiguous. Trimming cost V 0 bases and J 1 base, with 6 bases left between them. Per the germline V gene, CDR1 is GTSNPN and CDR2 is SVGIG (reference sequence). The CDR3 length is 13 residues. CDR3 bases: TGTGCCTGGAGTGTAGCTTGGAACACTGAAGCTTTCTTT. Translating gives CAWSVAWNTEAFF.

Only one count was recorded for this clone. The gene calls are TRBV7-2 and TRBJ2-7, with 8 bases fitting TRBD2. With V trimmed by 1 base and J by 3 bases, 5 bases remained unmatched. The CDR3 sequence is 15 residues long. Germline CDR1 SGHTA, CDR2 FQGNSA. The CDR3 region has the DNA TGTGCCAGCAGCTTAGAGACTAGCGCTGACTACGAGCAGTACTTC. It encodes CASSLETSADYEQYF.

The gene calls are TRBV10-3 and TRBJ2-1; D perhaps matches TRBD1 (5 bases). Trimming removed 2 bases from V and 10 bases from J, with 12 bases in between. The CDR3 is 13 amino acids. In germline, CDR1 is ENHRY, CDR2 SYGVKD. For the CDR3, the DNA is TGTGCCATCAGTGAGATAGGGGAAGGGGAGCAGTTCTTC. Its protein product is CAISEIGEGEQFF.

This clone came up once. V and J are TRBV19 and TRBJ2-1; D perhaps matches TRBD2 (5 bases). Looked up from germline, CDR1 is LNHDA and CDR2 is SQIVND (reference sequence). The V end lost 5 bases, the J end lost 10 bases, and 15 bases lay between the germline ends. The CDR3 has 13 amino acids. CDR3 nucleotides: TGTGCCAGTAGTGTGCCTAGCAGTTGGGAGCAGTTCTTC. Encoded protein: CASSVPSSWEQFF.

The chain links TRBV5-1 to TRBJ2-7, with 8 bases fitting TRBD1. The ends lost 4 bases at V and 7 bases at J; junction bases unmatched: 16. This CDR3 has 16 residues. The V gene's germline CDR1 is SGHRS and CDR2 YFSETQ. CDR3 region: CASSPLGGAGGAEQYF. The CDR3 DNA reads TGCGCCAGCAGCCCCCTCGGTGGGGCAGGGGGCGCAGAGCAGTACTTC. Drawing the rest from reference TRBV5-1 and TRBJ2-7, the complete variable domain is KAGVTQTPRYLIKTRGQQVTLSCSPISGHRSVSWYQQTPGQGLQFLFEYFSETQRNKGNFPGRFSGRQFSNSRSEMNVSTLELGDSALYLCASSPLGGAGGAEQYFGPGTRLTVT.

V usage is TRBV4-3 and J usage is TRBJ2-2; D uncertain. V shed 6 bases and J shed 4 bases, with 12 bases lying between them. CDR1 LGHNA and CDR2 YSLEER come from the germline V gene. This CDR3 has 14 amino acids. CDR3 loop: CASSSRTTTGELFF. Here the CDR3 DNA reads TGCGCCAGCAGTTCTCGGACGACCACCGGGGAGCTGTTTTTT.

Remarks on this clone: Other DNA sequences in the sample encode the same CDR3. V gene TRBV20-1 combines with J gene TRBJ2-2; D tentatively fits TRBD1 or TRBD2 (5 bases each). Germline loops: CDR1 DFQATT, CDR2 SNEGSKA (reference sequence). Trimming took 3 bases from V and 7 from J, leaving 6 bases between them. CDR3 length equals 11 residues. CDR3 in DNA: TGCAGTGCTAGGGGGGTCGGGGAGCTGTTTTTT. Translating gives CSARGVGELFF.

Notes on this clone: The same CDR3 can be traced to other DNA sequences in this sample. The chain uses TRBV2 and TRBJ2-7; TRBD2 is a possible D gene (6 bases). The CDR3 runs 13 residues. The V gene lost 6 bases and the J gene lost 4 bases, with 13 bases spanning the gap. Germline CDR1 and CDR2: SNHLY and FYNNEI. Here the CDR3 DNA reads TGTGCCAGCAGCGAACTAGCACGGTACGAGCAGTACTTC. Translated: CASSELARYEQYF. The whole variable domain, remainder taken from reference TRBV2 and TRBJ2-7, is EPEVTQTPSHQVTQMGQEVILRCVPISNHLYFYWYRQILGQKVEFLVSFYNNEISEKSEIFDDQFSVERPDGSNFTLKIRSTKLEDSAMYFCASSELARYEQYFGPGTRLTVT.

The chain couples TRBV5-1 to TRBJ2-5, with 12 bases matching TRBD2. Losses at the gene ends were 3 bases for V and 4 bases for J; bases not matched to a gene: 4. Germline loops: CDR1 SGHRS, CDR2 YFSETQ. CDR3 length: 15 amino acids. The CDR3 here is CASSYETSGRETQYF. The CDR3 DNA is TGCGCCAGCAGCTACGAGACTAGCGGGAGAGAGACCCAGTACTTC. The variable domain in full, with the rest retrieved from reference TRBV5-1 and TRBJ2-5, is KAGVTQTPRYLIKTRGQQVTLSCSPISGHRSVSWYQQTPGQGLQFLFEYFSETQRNKGNFPGRFSGRQFSNSRSEMNVSTLELGDSALYLCASSYETSGRETQYFGPGTRLLVL.

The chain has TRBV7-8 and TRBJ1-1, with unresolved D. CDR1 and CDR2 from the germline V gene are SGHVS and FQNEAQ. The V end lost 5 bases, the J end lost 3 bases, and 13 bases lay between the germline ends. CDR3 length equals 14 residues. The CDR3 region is CASSPSPWDTEAFF. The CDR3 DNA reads TGTGCCAGCAGCCCCTCCCCCTGGGACACTGAAGCTTTCTTT.

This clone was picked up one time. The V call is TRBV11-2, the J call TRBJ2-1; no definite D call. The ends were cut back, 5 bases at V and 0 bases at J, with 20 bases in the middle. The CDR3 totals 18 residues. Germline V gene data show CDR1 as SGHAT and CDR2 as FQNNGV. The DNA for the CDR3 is TGTGCCAGCAGCCCAGAAGTGCCGTGGGATACCTCCTACAATGAGCAGTTCTTC. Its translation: CASSPEVPWDTSYNEQFF.

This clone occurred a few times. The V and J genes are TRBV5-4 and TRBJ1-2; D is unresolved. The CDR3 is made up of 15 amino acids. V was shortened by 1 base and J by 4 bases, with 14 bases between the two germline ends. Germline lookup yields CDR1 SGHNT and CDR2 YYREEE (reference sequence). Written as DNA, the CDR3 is TGTGCCAGCAGCTTGTACGGTATCTCTAGCTATGGCTACACCTTC. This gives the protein CASSLYGISSYGYTF.